This is a list of T cell receptor beta chains from one sample in a study of cytotoxic CD8 clonotypes in ibrutinib-treated CLL. The assay was immunoSEQ multiplex PCR, and TCRdb's table has in-frame clones only and misses some. Found here are around 150,000 clones, 70% to 90% of them singletons; the top ten hold roughly 7.2%. The sequencing here drew on PBMCs, taken after 36 months of ibrutinib treatment. All receptors come from a human donor with chronic lymphocytic leukemia. CDR3s include the opening cysteine and the closing phenylalanine or tryptophan. The order of the fields is V gene, D gene, clone size, J gene, CDR3 protein, CDR3 DNA. D genes are given only for firm matches. Size tells how often a clone was seen (once, few, many) or the class of an expanded clone, and some rows leave it out.

TRBV18,-,few,TRBJ1-2,CASSPSGATYGYTF,TGTGCCAGCTCACCTTCAGGGGCTACCTATGGCTACACCTTC
TRBV5-4,-,-,TRBJ1-2,CASSSGTVNYGYTF,TGTGCCAGCAGCTCAGGGACCGTTAACTATGGCTACACCTTC
TRBV7-3,-,-,TRBJ2-2,CASSSRRLETGELFF,TGTGCCAGCAGCTCGCGGAGACTAGAGACCGGGGAGCTGTTTTTT
TRBV29-1,TRBD1,-,TRBJ2-7,CSVAGQGTHEQYF,TGCAGCGTCGCGGGACAGGGTACCCACGAGCAGTACTTC
TRBV2,-,-,TRBJ1-1,CASSGLSGTEAFF,TGTGCCAGCAGTGGCCTCTCTGGCACTGAAGCTTTCTTT
TRBV11-2,TRBD2,-,TRBJ2-1,CASRWTSGRAGYNEQFF,TGTGCCAGCAGGTGGACTAGCGGGAGGGCAGGCTACAATGAGCAGTTCTTC
TRBV5-1,TRBD1,few,TRBJ1-5,CASSPGQGYQPQHF,TGCGCCAGCAGCCCTGGACAGGGCTATCAGCCCCAGCATTTT
TRBV4-1,-,few,TRBJ1-2,CASRETPANYGYTF,TGCGCCAGCAGGGAGACACCCGCTAACTATGGCTACACCTTC
TRBV9,TRBD2,-,TRBJ2-1,CASSASGTSLEYEQFF,TGTGCCAGCAGCGCCTCAGGGACTAGCCTCGAGTATGAGCAGTTCTTC
TRBV19,TRBD2,-,TRBJ2-7,CASSISGGSNYEQYF,TGTGCCAGTAGTATTAGCGGGGGTTCCAACTACGAGCAGTACTTC
TRBV10-3,TRBD1,-,TRBJ2-7,CAISARAGTGNPLYEQYF,TGTGCCATCAGTGCGCGAGCCGGGACAGGCAATCCCCTCTACGAGCAGTACTTC
TRBV2,-,-,TRBJ1-4,CASSKAKLIEKLFF,TGTGCCAGCAGCAAAGCCAAACTGATTGAAAAACTGTTTTTT
TRBV19,-,few,TRBJ1-5,CASRAGDQPQHF,TGTGCCAGTAGGGCAGGGGACCAGCCCCAGCATTTT
TRBV6-1,-,few,TRBJ2-6,CASSGWGAGANVLTF,TGTGCCAGCAGTGGATGGGGGGCTGGGGCCAACGTCCTGACTTTC
TRBV5-4,TRBD2,-,TRBJ2-5,CASSSRLAGQETQYF,TGTGCCAGCAGTTCTCGACTAGCGGGACAAGAGACCCAGTACTTC
TRBV4-2,TRBD1,-,TRBJ1-1,CASSLSTGLNTEAFF,TGTGCCAGCAGCCTCTCGACAGGGCTGAACACTGAAGCTTTCTTT
TRBV16,-,-,TRBJ1-2,CASSQSNTDYGYTF,TGTGCCAGCAGCCAATCTAACACAGACTATGGCTACACCTTC
TRBV18,-,once,TRBJ1-1,CASSFSRDTKNTEAFF,TGTGCCAGCTCATTCTCCCGGGACACTAAGAACACTGAAGCTTTCTTT
TRBV4-1,-,-,TRBJ1-2,CASRPTAVNYGYTF,TGCGCCAGCAGACCAACCGCGGTTAACTATGGCTACACCTTC
TRBV15,-,-,TRBJ1-1,CATSRELGEAFF,TGTGCCACCAGCAGAGAGTTGGGTGAAGCTTTCTTT
TRBV19,-,-,TRBJ1-1,CASSIYGATEAFF,TGTGCCAGTAGTATATACGGGGCTACTGAAGCTTTCTTT
TRBV2,-,-,TRBJ1-2,CARGESAGRGYTF,TGTGCCAGAGGGGAGAGTGCGGGGCGCGGCTACACCTTC
TRBV4-1,-,many,TRBJ1-5,CASSQENQPQHF,TGCGCCAGCAGCCAAGAAAATCAGCCCCAGCATTTT
TRBV5-1,TRBD2,-,TRBJ2-3,CASSHRLAGGPDTQYF,TGCGCCAGCAGCCACCGACTAGCGGGAGGACCAGATACGCAGTATTTT
TRBV28,-,-,TRBJ2-7,CASTPTGTYSYEQYF,TGTGCCAGCACTCCGACCGGGACTTACTCCTACGAGCAGTACTTC
TRBV30,-,-,TRBJ2-2,CAWSVSGPDTGELFF,TGTGCCTGGAGTGTTAGTGGGCCCGACACCGGGGAGCTGTTTTTT
TRBV15,TRBD1,-,TRBJ1-2,CATSRDQGVRYGYTF,TGTGCCACCAGCAGAGATCAGGGGGTTCGATATGGCTACACCTTC
TRBV15,TRBD2,few,TRBJ2-1,CATSRDALAGDEQFF,TGTGCCACCAGCAGAGACGCACTAGCGGGAGATGAGCAGTTCTTC
TRBV18,-,-,TRBJ2-2,CASSGATNTGELFF,TGTGCCAGCTCAGGTGCCACGAACACCGGGGAGCTGTTTTTT
TRBV6-6,-,-,TRBJ1-1,CASRRQRRENTEAFF,TGTGCCAGCAGAAGGCAGCGCAGGGAGAACACTGAAGCTTTCTTT
TRBV7-3,-,-,TRBJ1-2,CASSSAVEGKNYGYTF,TGTGCCAGCAGCTCCGCCGTGGAGGGCAAGAACTATGGCTACACCTTC
TRBV6-4,-,-,TRBJ2-1,CASSDSEGSYNEQFF,TGTGCCAGCAGTGACTCTGAGGGCTCCTACAATGAGCAGTTCTTC
TRBV6-6,TRBD2,-,TRBJ2-2,CASSYTLSGGGELFF,TGTGCCAGCAGTTACACCCTATCGGGGGGCGGGGAGCTGTTTTTT